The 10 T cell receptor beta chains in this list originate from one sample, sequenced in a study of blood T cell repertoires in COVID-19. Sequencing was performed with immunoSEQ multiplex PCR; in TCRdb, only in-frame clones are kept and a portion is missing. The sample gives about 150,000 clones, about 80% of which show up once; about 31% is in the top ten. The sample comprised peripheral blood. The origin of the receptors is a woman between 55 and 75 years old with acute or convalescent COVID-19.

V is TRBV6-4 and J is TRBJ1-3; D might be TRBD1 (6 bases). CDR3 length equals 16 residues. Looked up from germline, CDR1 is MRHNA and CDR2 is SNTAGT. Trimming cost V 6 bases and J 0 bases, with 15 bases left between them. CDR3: CASSEKGGISGNTIYF. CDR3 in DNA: TGTGCCAGCAGCGAAAAGGGGGGGATCTCTGGAAACACCATATATTTT.

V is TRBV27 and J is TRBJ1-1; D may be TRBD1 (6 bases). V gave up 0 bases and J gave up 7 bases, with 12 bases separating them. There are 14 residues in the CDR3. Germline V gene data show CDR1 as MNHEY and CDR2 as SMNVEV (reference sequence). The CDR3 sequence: CASSLSREGVEAFF. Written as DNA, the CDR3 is TGTGCCAGCAGTTTATCGCGGGAGGGGGTTGAAGCTTTCTTT.

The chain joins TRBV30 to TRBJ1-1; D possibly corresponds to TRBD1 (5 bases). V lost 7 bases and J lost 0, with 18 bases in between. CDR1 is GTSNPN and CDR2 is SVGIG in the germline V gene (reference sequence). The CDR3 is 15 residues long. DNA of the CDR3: TGTGCCTCGACAAGGGGTAAGGCTTTGAACACTGAAGCTTTCTTT. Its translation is CASTRGKALNTEAFF.

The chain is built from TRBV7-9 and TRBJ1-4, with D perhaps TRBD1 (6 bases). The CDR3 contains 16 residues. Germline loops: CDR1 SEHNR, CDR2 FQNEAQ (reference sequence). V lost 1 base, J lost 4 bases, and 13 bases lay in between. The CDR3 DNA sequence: TGTGCCAGCAGCTTAGATGGTGGACAGATTAATGAAAAACTGTTTTTT. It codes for CASSLDGGQINEKLFF.

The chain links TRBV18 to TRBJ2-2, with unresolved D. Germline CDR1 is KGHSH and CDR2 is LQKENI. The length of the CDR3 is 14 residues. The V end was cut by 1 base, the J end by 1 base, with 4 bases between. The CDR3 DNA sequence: TGTGCCAGCTCACCACAACAGAACACCGGGGAGCTGTTTTTT. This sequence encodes CASSPQQNTGELFF.

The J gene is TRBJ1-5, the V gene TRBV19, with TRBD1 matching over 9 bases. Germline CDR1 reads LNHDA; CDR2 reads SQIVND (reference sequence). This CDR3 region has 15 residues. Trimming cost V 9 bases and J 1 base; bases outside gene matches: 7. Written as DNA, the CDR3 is TGTGCCAGCGATAGGGGACAGGGAAGCAATCAGCCCCAGCATTTT. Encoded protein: CASDRGQGSNQPQHF. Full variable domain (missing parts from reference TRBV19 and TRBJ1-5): DGGITQSPKYLFRKEGQNVTLSCEQNLNHDAMYWYRQDPGQGLRLIYYSQIVNDFQKGDIAEGYSVSREKKESFPLTVTSAQKNPTAFYLCASDRGQGSNQPQHFGDGTRLSIL.

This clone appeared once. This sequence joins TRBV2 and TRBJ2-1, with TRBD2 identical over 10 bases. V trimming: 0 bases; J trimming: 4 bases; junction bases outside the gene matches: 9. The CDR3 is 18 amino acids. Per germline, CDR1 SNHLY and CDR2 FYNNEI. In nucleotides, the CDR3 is TGTGCCAGCAGTGAAGCAAGAGCGGGGGGGCAATTGTACAATGAGCAGTTCTTC. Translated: CASSEARAGGQLYNEQFF.

The CDR3 nucleotides read TGTGCCTGGAGCCACGGACTAGCGGGGCGGGTCACAGATACGCAGTATTTT. This encodes CAWSHGLAGRVTDTQYF. The genes are TRBV30 and TRBJ2-3; 12 nucleotides agree with TRBD2. Trimming at V came to 3 bases and at J to 2 bases, leaving 9 bases not matched to a gene. This CDR3 has 17 amino acids. CDR1 is GTSNPN and CDR2 is SVGIG in the germline V gene (reference sequence).

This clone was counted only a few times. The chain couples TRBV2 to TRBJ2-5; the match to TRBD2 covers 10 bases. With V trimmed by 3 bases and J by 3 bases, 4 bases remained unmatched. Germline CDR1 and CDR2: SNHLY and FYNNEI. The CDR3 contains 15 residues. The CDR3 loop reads CASSEASGGKETQYF. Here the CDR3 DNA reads TGTGCCAGCAGTGAGGCTAGCGGGGGCAAAGAGACCCAGTACTTC.

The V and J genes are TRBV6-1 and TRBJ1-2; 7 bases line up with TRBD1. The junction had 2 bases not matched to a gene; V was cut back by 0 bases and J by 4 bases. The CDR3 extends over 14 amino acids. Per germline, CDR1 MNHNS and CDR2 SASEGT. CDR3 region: CASSEAGGLYGYTF. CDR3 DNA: TGTGCCAGCAGTGAAGCAGGGGGCCTCTATGGCTACACCTTC.